The 8 T cell receptor beta chains reported below all come from one sample, sequenced in a study of T cells in Graves' hyperthyroidism and ophthalmopathy (dated by TCRdb to the late 2010s). The method was multiplex PCR. The data were produced on an Illumina HiSeq 2000. Amplification of TCR beta CDR3 regions was carried out from RNA transcripts. A first-round RT-PCR of the TCR CDR3 used the HTBI primer set with the Qiagen OneStep RT-PCR kit. The raw public reads went through TCRdb reprocessing: fastp at Q25, MiXCR clone calling, in-frame beta chains kept. Each entry is one CDR3 protein sequence, shown with its most common DNA and genes. Within this sample are a few hundred thousand distinct CDR3 sequences, with over 12% of them counted one time only. Jointly, the top ten make up 30% to 35% of the sample. The sample was blood. The receptors shown here come from a woman in her 50s with Graves' hyperthyroidism that later progressed to Graves' ophthalmopathy.

This clonotype appeared a single time. The chain couples TRBV5-5 to TRBJ1-4; tentatively, D is TRBD1 (5 bases). CDR1 SGHKS and CDR2 YYEKEE come from the germline V gene (reference sequence). The CDR3 contains 14 residues. V was shortened by 2 bases and J by 2 bases, with 7 bases between the two germline ends. CDR3 nucleotide sequence: TGTGCCAGCAGCTTCCGACAGACTAATGAAAAACTGTTTTTT. This sequence encodes CASSFRQTNEKLFF.

Many counts were recorded for this clonotype. The chain carries TRBV6-1 and TRBJ1-6; D is perhaps TRBD1 (6 bases). This CDR3 is built from 13 residues. Deletions cut 11 bases from V and 7 bases from J, with 15 bases between. Germline CDR1 and CDR2: MNHNS and SASEGT. The CDR3 DNA follows: TGTGCCGTACGGGACACGGGGAATTCACCCCTCCACTTT. Translating it yields CAVRDTGNSPLHF.

This clonotype was recorded many times. The chain uses TRBV2 and TRBJ2-7, with D unresolved. The germline V and J ends were trimmed by 4 bases and 3 bases, with 7 bases remaining between them. Germline V lookup: CDR1 SNHLY, CDR2 FYNNEI. The CDR3 is made up of 12 amino acids. DNA of the CDR3: TGTGCCAGCAGTGCCCCGGGCTACGAGCAGTACTTC. This translates into CASSAPGYEQYF.

In this sample, this clonotype turned up many times. The chain carries TRBV28 and TRBJ1-5; 8 bases line up with TRBD1. V trimming: 5 bases; J trimming: 7 bases; junction bases outside the gene matches: 7. The CDR3 is made up of 14 amino acids. Germline values: CDR1 MDHEN, CDR2 SYDVKM. The CDR3 nucleotides are TGTGCCAGCAGTGTGGGACAGGAGGGGCAGCCCCAGCATTTT. This translates into CASSVGQEGQPQHF.

This clonotype was seen many times. The rearrangement joins TRBV11-2 to TRBJ2-6; D gene ambiguous. V shed 0 bases and J shed 0 bases, with 3 bases lying between them. CDR1 is SGHAT and CDR2 is FQNNGV in the germline V gene. The CDR3 runs to 15 residues. CDR3 bases: TGTGCCAGCAGCTTAGAGCGCTCTGGGGCCAACGTCCTGACTTTC. This codes for CASSLERSGANVLTF.

The chain uses TRBV6-4 and TRBJ2-3; a possible D gene is TRBD2 (6 bases). This CDR3 has 13 residues. V was cut by 4 bases and J by 7 bases, with 12 bases left in between. The germline V gene has CDR1 MRHNA and CDR2 SNTAGT. The DNA for the CDR3 is TGTGCCAGCAGTGCCCCCGGGAGCAATACGCAGTATTTT. Its protein is CASSAPGSNTQYF.

The rearrangement uses TRBV6-6 and TRBJ1-5; D remains unclear. CDR3 length: 13 residues. Trimming stripped 2 bases from V and 4 bases from J, with 6 bases between. The germline V gene has CDR1 MNHNY and CDR2 SVGAGI (reference sequence). The CDR3 spells CASSYAGNQPQHF. CDR3 nucleotide sequence: TGTGCCAGCAGTTACGCAGGTAATCAGCCCCAGCATTTT.

The chain combines TRBV11-2 with TRBJ2-7; 9 nucleotides match TRBD2. With 5 bases clipped from V and 2 bases from J, the junction kept 10 bases outside the gene matches. CDR1 and CDR2 (germline): SGHAT, FQNNGV. CDR3 length: 16 amino acids. CDR3 nucleotide sequence: TGTGCCAGCAGCCCTTGGGTAGCGGGGGCCGCCTACGAGCAGTACTTC. This translates into CASSPWVAGAAYEQYF. The full variable domain, with the rest looked up from reference TRBV11-2 and TRBJ2-7, is EAGVAQSPRYKIIEKRQSVAFWCNPISGHATLYWYQQILGQGPKLLIQFQNNGVVDDSQLPKDRFSAERLKGVDSTLKIQPAKLEDSAVYLCASSPWVAGAAYEQYFGPGTRLTVT.